This paragraph covers one TCR beta chain sequence. Its cognate antigen is unknown. The data originate from a study of OX40 agonist ivuxolimab in advanced cancers. Here immunoSEQ multiplex PCR was the method, and the copy in TCRdb shows in-frame clones only, minus some. Of about 61,000 clones in the sample, 90% were seen once. The study sampled blood at baseline, cycle 4 day 1, and cycle 7 day 1. Whole-study findings and limits: Patients with a partial response at 0.1-3.0 mg/kg had among the lowest clonal expansion.

The sequence came from an adult with an advanced solid tumor such as melanoma, head and neck, liver or kidney cancer. Sample: CD4+ or CD8+ T cells sorted from blood, taken in a trial of the OX40 agonist ivuxolimab.

The chain's CDR3 is CASSTSGIGYTF. The CDR3 DNA reads as TGTGCCAGTAGTACCTCAGGGATAGGCTACACCTTC. The V call is TRBV19, the J call TRBJ1-2; the D gene is possibly TRBD1 (5 bases). CDR3 length: 12 amino acids. Per germline, CDR1 LNHDA and CDR2 SQIVND (reference sequence). The V end lost 4 bases, the J end lost 8 bases, and 11 bases lay between the germline ends.